This T cell receptor beta chain derives from a study of T cells in Graves' hyperthyroidism and ophthalmopathy. The investigators amplified TCR beta CDR3 regions from RNA transcripts. The TCR CDR3 was amplified in a first-round RT-PCR using the HTBI primer set. Each CDR3 protein is one row after TCRdb ran MiXCR on the multiplex PCR reads. This table has over 500,000 distinct CDR3 sequences, about 15% appearing once. Each ophthalmopathy patient scored at least 3 on the Clinical Activity Score and at least 4 on NOSPECS grade, with duration under 3 months. In making diagnoses, clinical symptoms, serum thyroxine and TRAb, thyroid ultrasound and orbital computed tomography were all used. With 3 bases removed from V and 9 bases from J, the gap between germline ends came to 17 bases. The CDR3 is 15 amino acids. Germline V gives CDR1 MDHEN, CDR2 SYDVKM.

The sequenced sample was blood. The chain carries TRBV28 and TRBJ2-2; maybe TRBD2 (6 bases). The TCR was taken from a woman aged 30 to 39 with Graves' ophthalmopathy. Here the CDR3 reads CASSFFGGTPRELFF. The CDR3 DNA reads as TGTGCCAGCAGTTTTTTCGGCGGGACCCCCCGGGAGCTGTTTTTT.